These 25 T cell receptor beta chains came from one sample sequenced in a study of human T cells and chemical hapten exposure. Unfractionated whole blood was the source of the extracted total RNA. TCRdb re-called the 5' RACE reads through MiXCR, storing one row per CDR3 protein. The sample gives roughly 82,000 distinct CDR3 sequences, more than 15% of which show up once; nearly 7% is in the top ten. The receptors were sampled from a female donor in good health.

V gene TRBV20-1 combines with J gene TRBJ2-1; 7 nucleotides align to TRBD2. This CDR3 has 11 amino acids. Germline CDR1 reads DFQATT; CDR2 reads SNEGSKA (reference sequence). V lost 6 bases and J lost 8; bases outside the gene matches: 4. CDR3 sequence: CSARRGYEQFF. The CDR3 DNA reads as TGCAGTGCCAGGCGGGGGTATGAGCAGTTCTTC.

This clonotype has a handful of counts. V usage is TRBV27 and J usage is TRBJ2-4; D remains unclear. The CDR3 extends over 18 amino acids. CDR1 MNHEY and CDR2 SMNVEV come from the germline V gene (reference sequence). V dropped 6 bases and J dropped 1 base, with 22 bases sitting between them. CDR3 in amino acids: CASSLKAPQWAAKNIQYF. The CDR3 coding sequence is TGTGCCAGCAGCCTTAAGGCCCCTCAATGGGCGGCCAAAAACATTCAGTACTTC.

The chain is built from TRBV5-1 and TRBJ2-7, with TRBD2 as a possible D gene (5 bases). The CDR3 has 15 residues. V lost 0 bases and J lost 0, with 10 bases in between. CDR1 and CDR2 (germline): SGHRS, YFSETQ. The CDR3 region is CASSLAPGFSYEQYF. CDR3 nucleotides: TGCGCCAGCAGCTTGGCCCCGGGGTTCTCCTACGAGCAGTACTTC.

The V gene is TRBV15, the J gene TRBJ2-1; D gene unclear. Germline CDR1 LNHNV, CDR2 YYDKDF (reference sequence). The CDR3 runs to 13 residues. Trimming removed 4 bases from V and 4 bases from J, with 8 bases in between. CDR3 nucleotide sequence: TGTGCCACCAGCACCTCCTATTACAATGAGCAGTTCTTC. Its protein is CATSTSYYNEQFF.

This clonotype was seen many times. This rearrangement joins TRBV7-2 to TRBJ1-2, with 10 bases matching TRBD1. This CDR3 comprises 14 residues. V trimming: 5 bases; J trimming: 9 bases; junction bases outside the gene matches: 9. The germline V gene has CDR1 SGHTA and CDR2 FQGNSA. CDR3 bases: TGTGCCAGCAGCCTATTAGACAGGGGGCCTAGCTACACCTTC. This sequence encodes CASSLLDRGPSYTF.

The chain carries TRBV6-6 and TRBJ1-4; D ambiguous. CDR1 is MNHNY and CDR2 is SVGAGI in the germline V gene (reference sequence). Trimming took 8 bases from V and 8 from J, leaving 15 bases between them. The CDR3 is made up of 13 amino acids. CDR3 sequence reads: CASGWPSGEKLFF. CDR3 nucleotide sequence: TGTGCCAGCGGGTGGCCCAGTGGCGAAAAACTGTTTTTT.

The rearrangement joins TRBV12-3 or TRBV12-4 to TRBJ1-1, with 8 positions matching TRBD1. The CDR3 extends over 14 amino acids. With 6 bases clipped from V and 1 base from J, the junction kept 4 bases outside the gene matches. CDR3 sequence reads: CASRPTGENTEAFF. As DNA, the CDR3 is TGTGCCAGCAGACCGACAGGGGAGAACACTGAAGCTTTCTTT.

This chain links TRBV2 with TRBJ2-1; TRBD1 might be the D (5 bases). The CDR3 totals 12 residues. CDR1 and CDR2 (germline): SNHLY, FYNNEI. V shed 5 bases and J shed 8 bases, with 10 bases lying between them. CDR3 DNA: TGTGCCAGCAGTCAGACAGAAGATGAGCAGTTCTTC. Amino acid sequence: CASSQTEDEQFF.

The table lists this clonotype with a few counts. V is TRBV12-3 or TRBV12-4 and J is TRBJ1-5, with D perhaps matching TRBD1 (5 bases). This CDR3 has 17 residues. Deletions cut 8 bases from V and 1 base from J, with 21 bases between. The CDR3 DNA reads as TGTGCCAGCCGTACGAGTGGTCGGGGGTCGAGCAATCAGCCCCAGCATTTT. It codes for CASRTSGRGSSNQPQHF.

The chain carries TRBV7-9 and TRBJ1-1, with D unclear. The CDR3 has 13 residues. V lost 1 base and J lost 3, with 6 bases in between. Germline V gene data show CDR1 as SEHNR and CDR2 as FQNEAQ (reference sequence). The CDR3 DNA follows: TGTGCCAGCAGCTTAGAGAGAGACACTGAAGCTTTCTTT. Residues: CASSLERDTEAFF.

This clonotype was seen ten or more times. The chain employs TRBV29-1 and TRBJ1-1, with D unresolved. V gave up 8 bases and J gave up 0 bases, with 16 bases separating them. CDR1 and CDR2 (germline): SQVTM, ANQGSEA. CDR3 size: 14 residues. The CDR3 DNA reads TGCAGCTCATACGGTGGGCTACTGAACACTGAAGCTTTCTTT. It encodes CSSYGGLLNTEAFF.

CDR3 residues: CASSNRTSGRIEDTQYF. The CDR3 DNA sequence: TGTGCCAGCAGTAATCGGACTAGCGGGAGAATTGAAGATACGCAGTATTTT. V gene TRBV6-7 combines with J gene TRBJ2-3; TRBD2 matches at 13 bases. TRBV6-7 falls under the ORF class, with uncertain function. The CDR3 consists of 17 residues. Unmatched junction bases numbered 10, after V lost 5 bases and J lost 5 bases.

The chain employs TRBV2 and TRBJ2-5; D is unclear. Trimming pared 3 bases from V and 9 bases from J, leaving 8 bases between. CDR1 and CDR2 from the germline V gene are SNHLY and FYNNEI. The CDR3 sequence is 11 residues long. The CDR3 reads CASSDRKSQYF. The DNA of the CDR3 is TGTGCCAGCAGTGATCGCAAGTCCCAGTACTTC.

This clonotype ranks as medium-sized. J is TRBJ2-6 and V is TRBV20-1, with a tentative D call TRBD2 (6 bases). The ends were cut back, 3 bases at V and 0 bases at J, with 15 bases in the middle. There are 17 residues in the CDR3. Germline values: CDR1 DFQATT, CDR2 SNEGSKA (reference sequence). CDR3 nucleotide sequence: TGCAGTGCTAGCCACGGAGGGTCCTCCTCTGGGGCCAACGTCCTGACTTTC. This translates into CSASHGGSSSGANVLTF.

CDR3 sequence reads: CAWSVWGSYGYTF. The CDR3 nucleotides read TGTGCCTGGAGTGTCTGGGGGTCCTATGGCTACACCTTC. This chain joins TRBV30 and TRBJ1-2; D is perhaps TRBD1 (5 bases). The germline V and J ends were trimmed by 0 bases and 4 bases, with 9 bases remaining between them. Germline lookup yields CDR1 GTSNPN and CDR2 SVGIG (reference sequence). The CDR3 is made up of 13 amino acids.

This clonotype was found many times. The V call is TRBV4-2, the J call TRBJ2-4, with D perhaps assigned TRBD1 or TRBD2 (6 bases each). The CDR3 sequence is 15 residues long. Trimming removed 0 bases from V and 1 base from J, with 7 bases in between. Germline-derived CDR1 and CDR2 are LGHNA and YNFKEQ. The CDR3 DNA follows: TGTGCCAGCAGCCAAGAGGGGGGCGCCAAAAACATTCAGTACTTC. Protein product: CASSQEGGAKNIQYF.

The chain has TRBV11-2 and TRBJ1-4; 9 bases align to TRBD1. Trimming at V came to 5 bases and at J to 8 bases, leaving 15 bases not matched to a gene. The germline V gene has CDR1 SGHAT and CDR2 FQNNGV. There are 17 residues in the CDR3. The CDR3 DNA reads TGTGCCAGCAGCCAGACCCGCTACAGGGGGCGGGTGGAAAAACTGTTTTTT. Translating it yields CASSQTRYRGRVEKLFF.

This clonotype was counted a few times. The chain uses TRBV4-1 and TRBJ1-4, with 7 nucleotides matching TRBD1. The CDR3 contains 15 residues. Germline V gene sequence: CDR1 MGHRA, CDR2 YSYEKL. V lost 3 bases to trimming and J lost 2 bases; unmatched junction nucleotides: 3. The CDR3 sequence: CASSQATGTNEKLFF. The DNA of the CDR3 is TGCGCCAGCAGCCAGGCGACAGGGACTAATGAAAAACTGTTTTTT.

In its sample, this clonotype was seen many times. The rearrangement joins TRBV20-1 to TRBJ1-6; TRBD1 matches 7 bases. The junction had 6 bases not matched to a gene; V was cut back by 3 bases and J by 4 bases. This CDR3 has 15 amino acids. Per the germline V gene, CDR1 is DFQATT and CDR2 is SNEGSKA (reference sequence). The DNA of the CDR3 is TGCAGTGCTAGGACAGGGTTTATGTATAATTCACCCCTCCACTTT. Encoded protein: CSARTGFMYNSPLHF.

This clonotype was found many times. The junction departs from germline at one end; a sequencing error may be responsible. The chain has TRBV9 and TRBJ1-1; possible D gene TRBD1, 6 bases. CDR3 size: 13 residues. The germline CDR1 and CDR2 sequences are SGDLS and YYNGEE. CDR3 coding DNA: TGTGCCAGCACCGTAGAGGGGGGGACTGAAGCTTTCTTT. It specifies CASTVEGGTEAFF.

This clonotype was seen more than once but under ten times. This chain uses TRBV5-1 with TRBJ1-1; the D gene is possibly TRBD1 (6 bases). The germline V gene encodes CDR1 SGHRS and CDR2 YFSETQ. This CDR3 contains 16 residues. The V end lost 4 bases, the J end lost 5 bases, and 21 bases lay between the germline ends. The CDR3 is CASSPVGSGGLTEAFF. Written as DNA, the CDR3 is TGCGCCAGCAGCCCGGTTGGGTCGGGGGGCCTGACTGAAGCTTTCTTT.

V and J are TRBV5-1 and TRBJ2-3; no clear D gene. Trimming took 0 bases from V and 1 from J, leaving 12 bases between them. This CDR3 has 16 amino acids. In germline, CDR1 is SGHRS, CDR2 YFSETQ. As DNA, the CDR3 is TGCGCCAGCAGCTTGGAATGGCAAAGCGGCACAGATACGCAGTATTTT. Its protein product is CASSLEWQSGTDTQYF. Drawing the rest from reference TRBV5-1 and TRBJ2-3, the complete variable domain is KAGVTQTPRYLIKTRGQQVTLSCSPISGHRSVSWYQQTPGQGLQFLFEYFSETQRNKGNFPGRFSGRQFSNSRSEMNVSTLELGDSALYLCASSLEWQSGTDTQYFGPGTRLTVL.

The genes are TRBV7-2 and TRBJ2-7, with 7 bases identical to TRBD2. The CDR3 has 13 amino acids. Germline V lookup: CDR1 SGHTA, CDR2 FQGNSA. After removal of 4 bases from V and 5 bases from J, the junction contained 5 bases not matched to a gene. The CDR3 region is CASSSGEGHEQYF. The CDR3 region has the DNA TGTGCCAGCAGCTCCGGGGAGGGCCACGAGCAGTACTTC.

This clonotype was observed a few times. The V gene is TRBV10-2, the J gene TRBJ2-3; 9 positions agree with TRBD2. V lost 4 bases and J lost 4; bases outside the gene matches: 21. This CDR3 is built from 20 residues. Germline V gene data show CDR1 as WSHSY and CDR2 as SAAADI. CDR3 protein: CASSAGGLAGYTASADTQYF. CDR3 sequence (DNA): TGCGCCAGCAGTGCCGGCGGGCTAGCGGGATATACTGCTAGCGCAGATACGCAGTATTTT.

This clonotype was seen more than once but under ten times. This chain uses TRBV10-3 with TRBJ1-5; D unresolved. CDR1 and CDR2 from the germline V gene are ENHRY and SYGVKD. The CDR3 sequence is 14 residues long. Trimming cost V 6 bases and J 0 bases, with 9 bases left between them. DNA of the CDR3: TGTGCCATCAGCGACGGCTTTAGCAATCAGCCCCAGCATTTT. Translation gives CAISDGFSNQPQHF.